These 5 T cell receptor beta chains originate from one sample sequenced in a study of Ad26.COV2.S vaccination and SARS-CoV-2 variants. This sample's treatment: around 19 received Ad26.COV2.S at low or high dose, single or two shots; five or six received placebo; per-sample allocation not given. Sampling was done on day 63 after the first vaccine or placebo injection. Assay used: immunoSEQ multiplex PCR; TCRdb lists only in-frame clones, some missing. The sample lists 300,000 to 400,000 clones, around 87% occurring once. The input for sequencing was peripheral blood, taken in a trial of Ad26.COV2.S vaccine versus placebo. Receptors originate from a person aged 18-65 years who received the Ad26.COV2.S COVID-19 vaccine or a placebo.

DNA for the CDR3: TGTGCCAGCAGCTATAGCGGGGGATCGTACAATGAGCAGTTCTTC. Residues: CASSYSGGSYNEQFF. V is TRBV7-3 and J is TRBJ2-1, with 9 positions matching TRBD2. The junction had 5 bases not matched to a gene; V was cut back by 4 bases and J by 4 bases. The V gene's germline CDR1 is SGHTA and CDR2 FQGTGA. This CDR3 has 15 amino acids.

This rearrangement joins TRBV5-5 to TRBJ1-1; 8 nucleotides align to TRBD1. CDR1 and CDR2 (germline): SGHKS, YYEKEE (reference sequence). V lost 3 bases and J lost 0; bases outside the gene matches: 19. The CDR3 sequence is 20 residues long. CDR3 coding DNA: TGTGCCAGCAGCTCCCATCGGGACAGGAGGGACCGAGTGTTGAACACTGAAGCTTTCTTT. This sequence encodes CASSSHRDRRDRVLNTEAFF.

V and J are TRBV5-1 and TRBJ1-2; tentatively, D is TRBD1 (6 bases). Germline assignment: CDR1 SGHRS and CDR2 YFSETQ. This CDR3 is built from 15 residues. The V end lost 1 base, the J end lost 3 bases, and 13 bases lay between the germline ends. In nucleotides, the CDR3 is TGCGCCAGCAGCTTGACTTCGGGGGCCGACTATGGCTACACCTTC. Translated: CASSLTSGADYGYTF.

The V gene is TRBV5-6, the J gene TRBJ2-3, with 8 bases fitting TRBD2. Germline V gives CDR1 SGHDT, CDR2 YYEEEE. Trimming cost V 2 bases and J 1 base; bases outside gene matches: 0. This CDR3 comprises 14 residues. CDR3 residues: CASSFSGGTDTQYF. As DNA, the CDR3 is TGTGCCAGCAGCTTTAGCGGGGGCACAGATACGCAGTATTTT.

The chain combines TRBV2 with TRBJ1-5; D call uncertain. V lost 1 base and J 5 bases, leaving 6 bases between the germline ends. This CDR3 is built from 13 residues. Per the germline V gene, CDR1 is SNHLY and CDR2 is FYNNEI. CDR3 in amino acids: CASSEGPHQPQHF. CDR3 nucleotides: TGTGCCAGCAGTGAAGGACCCCATCAGCCCCAGCATTTT.